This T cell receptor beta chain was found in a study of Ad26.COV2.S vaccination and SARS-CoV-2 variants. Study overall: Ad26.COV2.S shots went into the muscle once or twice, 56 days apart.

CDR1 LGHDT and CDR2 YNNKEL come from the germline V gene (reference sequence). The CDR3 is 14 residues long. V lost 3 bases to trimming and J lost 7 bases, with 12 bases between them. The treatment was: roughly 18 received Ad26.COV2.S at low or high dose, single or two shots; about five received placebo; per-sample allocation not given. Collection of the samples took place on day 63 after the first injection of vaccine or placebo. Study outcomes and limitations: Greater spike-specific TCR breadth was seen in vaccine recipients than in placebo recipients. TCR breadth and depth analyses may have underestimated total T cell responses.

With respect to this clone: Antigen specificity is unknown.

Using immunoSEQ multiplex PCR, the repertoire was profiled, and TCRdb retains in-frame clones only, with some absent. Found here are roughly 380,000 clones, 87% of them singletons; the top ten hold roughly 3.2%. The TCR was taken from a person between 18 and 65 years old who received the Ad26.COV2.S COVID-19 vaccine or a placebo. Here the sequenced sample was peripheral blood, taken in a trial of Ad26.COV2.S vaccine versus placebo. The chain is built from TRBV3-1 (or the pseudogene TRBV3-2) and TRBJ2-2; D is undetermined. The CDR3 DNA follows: TGTGCCAGCAGCCAGGTCTCAACTGACGGGGAGCTGTTTTTT. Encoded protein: CASSQVSTDGELFF.